These 11 T cell receptor beta chains originate from one sample sequenced in a study of T cell changes during pregnancy in multiple sclerosis. Data came from immunoSEQ multiplex PCR; TCRdb stores just in-frame clones and leaves some out. The repertoire holds around 56,000 clones, with approximately 90% as singletons. The starting material was peripheral blood, obtained after pregnancy. The source of these receptors is a female donor with multiple sclerosis, enrolled in a pregnancy study.

The V call is TRBV6-1, the J call TRBJ1-2; 7 nucleotides agree with TRBD1. After removal of 1 base from V and 4 bases from J, the junction contained 9 bases not matched to a gene. This CDR3 contains 16 residues. Germline CDR1 reads MNHNS; CDR2 reads SASEGT. The CDR3, as DNA: TGTGCCAGCAGTGAAGGTGTAGGACAGGCGACCTATGGCTACACCTTC. Translating gives CASSEGVGQATYGYTF.

J is TRBJ2-1 and V is TRBV5-1; maybe TRBD2 (5 bases). Trimming removed 1 base from V and 6 bases from J, with 14 bases in between. Germline values: CDR1 SGHRS, CDR2 YFSETQ. The CDR3 runs 15 residues. The CDR3 loop reads CASSLRRVALNEQFF. DNA of the CDR3: TGCGCCAGCAGCTTGAGGCGGGTGGCGCTCAATGAGCAGTTCTTC.

The chain recombines TRBV19 with TRBJ1-5; D gene unclear. The CDR3 runs 15 residues. With 1 base removed from V and 0 bases from J, the gap between germline ends came to 7 bases. The germline V gene encodes CDR1 LNHDA and CDR2 SQIVND (reference sequence). CDR3 amino acids: CASSIGRDSNQPQHF. CDR3 DNA sequence: TGTGCCAGTAGTATAGGGAGGGATAGCAATCAGCCCCAGCATTTT.

This rearrangement joins TRBV18 to TRBJ2-2; 10 bases are shared with TRBD2. V shed 2 bases and J 3 bases; nucleotides not matched to a gene: 6. The germline CDR1 and CDR2 sequences are KGHSH and LQKENI. CDR3 length: 17 amino acids. CDR3 DNA sequence: TGTGCCAGCTCACCAAGTAGCGGGGGGCCACACACCGGGGAGCTGTTTTTT. Protein product: CASSPSSGGPHTGELFF.

The chain is built from TRBV7-9 and TRBJ2-2; TRBD1 aligns across 7 bases. The V gene's germline CDR1 is SEHNR and CDR2 FQNEAQ (reference sequence). The V segment lost 3 bases and the J segment 6 bases; nucleotides outside the gene matches: 10. The CDR3 is made up of 16 amino acids. CDR3 nucleotide sequence: TGTGCCAGCAGCTTTACGACAGGGCGCAAGGCCGGGGAGCTGTTTTTT. Translation gives CASSFTTGRKAGELFF. The full variable domain, its missing parts supplied by reference TRBV7-9 and TRBJ2-2, is DTGVSQNPRHKITKRGQNVTFRCDPISEHNRLYWYRQTLGQGPEFLTYFQNEAQLEKSRLLSDRFSAERPKGSFSTLEIQRTEQGDSAMYLCASSFTTGRKAGELFFGEGSRLTVL.

This chain connects TRBV28 to TRBJ2-5, with 10 bases that match TRBD2. V gave up 3 bases and J gave up 5 bases; unmatched junction bases: 6. The CDR3 is 15 amino acids. Germline-derived CDR1 and CDR2 are MDHEN and SYDVKM. CDR3 DNA: TGTGCCAGCAGTTTCCTAGCGGGGGCGGAGGAGACCCAGTACTTC. As protein: CASSFLAGAEETQYF.

The chain joins TRBV6-5 to TRBJ1-1; 8 bases line up with TRBD1. Germline loops: CDR1 MNHEY, CDR2 SVGAGI. This CDR3 is 15 amino acids long. The trim removed 9 bases at V and 1 base at J, leaving 10 bases unmatched. CDR3 sequence (DNA): TGTGCCAGTAGGAGACTAGGACAGGGGAACACTGAAGCTTTCTTT. Its translation is CASRRLGQGNTEAFF.

The chain links TRBV11-2 to TRBJ2-2; tentatively, D is TRBD1 (6 bases). CDR3 length: 19 amino acids. The V gene lost 2 bases and the J gene lost 5 bases, with 24 bases spanning the gap. Germline assignment: CDR1 SGHAT and CDR2 FQNNGV. CDR3 coding DNA: TGTGCCAGCAGCTTATACGCGGCAGGGGTTTCAGGGTGGACCGGGGAGCTGTTTTTT. It codes for CASSLYAAGVSGWTGELFF.

In its sample, this clone was seen once. V usage is TRBV10-2 and J usage is TRBJ2-5; 8 nucleotides align to TRBD2. Looked up from germline, CDR1 is WSHSY and CDR2 is SAAADI. This CDR3 is 14 amino acids long. V gave up 8 bases and J gave up 5 bases; unmatched junction bases: 10. This CDR3 is CASRSPGLVETQYF. CDR3 in DNA: TGCGCCAGCCGGAGTCCGGGACTAGTTGAGACCCAGTACTTC.

This clone came up once. This chain joins TRBV7-6 and TRBJ1-1; D ambiguous. The CDR3 contains 15 residues. Germline lookup yields CDR1 SGHVS and CDR2 FNYEAQ. Deletions cut 5 bases from V and 1 base from J, with 14 bases between. The CDR3 region is CASSPVGGKNTEAFF. The DNA for the CDR3 is TGTGCCAGCAGCCCCGTGGGAGGGAAGAACACTGAAGCTTTCTTT.

This chain uses TRBV19 with TRBJ1-5; D remains ambiguous. Trimming left V 7 bases short and J 3 bases short, with 13 bases between. The CDR3 covers 14 residues. Germline V gives CDR1 LNHDA, CDR2 SQIVND (reference sequence). The CDR3 protein is CASNPLNLNQPQHF. In DNA form, the CDR3 reads TGTGCCAGTAATCCTTTAAATCTCAATCAGCCCCAGCATTTT.